The next 15 T cell receptor beta chains were all read from a single sample in a study of cytomegalovirus exposure and HLA in healthy donors. Primers for the PCR totalled 60 Vbeta and 13 Jbeta. Sequenced by immunoSEQ multiplex PCR; TCRdb stores in-frame clones only, minus some. This table has around 90,000 clones, roughly 77% appearing once. Sequences were obtained from PBMCs. The receptors here all came from a human donor in good health.

The rearrangement links TRBV5-1 to TRBJ2-1, with 7 bases that match TRBD1. V gave up 1 base and J gave up 10 bases; unmatched junction bases: 14. This CDR3 is 16 amino acids long. Germline V CDR1 and CDR2: SGHRS, YFSETQ. The CDR3 sequence: CASSLTGVRVRVEQFF. The CDR3 bases are TGCGCCAGCAGCTTGACAGGGGTGAGGGTACGGGTGGAGCAGTTCTTC.

The J gene is TRBJ2-7, the V gene TRBV21-1; the table assigns TRBD2, which was not confirmed against the DNA. TRBV21-1 counts as a pseudogene. CDR3 length: 12 residues. The CDR3 DNA is TGTGCCAGCCGGACTAGACACGACGAGCAGTACTTC. Protein sequence: CASRTRHDEQYF.

The rearrangement links TRBV28 to TRBJ2-7, with D perhaps TRBD1 (6 bases). The V end was cut by 4 bases, the J end by 5 bases, with 12 bases between. This CDR3 is 13 amino acids long. Germline lookup yields CDR1 MDHEN and CDR2 SYDVKM. The CDR3: CASSSPGADEQYF. The CDR3 DNA follows: TGTGCCAGCAGTTCTCCAGGGGCTGACGAGCAGTACTTC.

The V and J genes are TRBV28 and TRBJ2-2; no definite D call. The CDR3 consists of 12 residues. Germline values: CDR1 MDHEN, CDR2 SYDVKM. V was trimmed by 5 bases and J by 2 bases, leaving 3 bases between them. The CDR3 here is CASSPNTGELFF. The CDR3 nucleotides read TGTGCCAGCAGTCCTAACACCGGGGAGCTGTTTTTT. The full variable domain, rest sourced from reference TRBV28 and TRBJ2-2, is DVKVTQSSRYLVKRTGEKVFLECVQDMDHENMFWYRQDPGLGLRLIYFSYDVKMKEKGDIPEGYSVSREKKERFSLILESASTNQTSMYLCASSPNTGELFFGEGSRLTVL.

The genes are TRBV27 and TRBJ1-6, with D perhaps matching TRBD1 (6 bases). The ends were cut back, 5 bases at V and 7 bases at J, with 15 bases in the middle. The length of the CDR3 is 15 residues. CDR1 and CDR2 (germline): MNHEY, SMNVEV (reference sequence). The chain's CDR3 is CASSIKQGPNSPLHF. CDR3 nucleotide sequence: TGTGCCAGCAGTATCAAACAGGGACCCAATTCACCCCTCCACTTT.

The rearrangement joins TRBV6-5 to TRBJ1-5, with D perhaps TRBD1 (6 bases). Germline V gene data show CDR1 as MNHEY and CDR2 as SVGAGI. V lost 4 bases, J lost 0 bases, and 13 bases lay in between. This CDR3 is built from 16 residues. The DNA for the CDR3 is TGTGCCAGCAGTTCGACAGGCGCGTATAGCAATCAGCCCCAGCATTTT. Translated, it gives CASSSTGAYSNQPQHF.

V is TRBV4-2 and J is TRBJ2-1; 14 bases are a match to TRBD2. CDR3 length: 15 amino acids. V dropped 4 bases and J dropped 6; count of bases not matched to a gene: 2. The germline V gene encodes CDR1 LGHNA and CDR2 YNFKEQ. The DNA for the CDR3 is TGTGCCAGCAGCCCGGGACTAGCGGGGGCCAATGAGCAGTTCTTC. It translates to CASSPGLAGANEQFF.

With respect to this clone: Compared with germline, one end of the junction differs, possibly owing to a read error. V and J are TRBV7-2 and TRBJ2-7; possibly TRBD2 for D (5 bases). This CDR3 has 13 residues. Germline assignment: CDR1 SGHTA and CDR2 FQGNSA. The CDR3 spells CASSLVGVYEQYF. The DNA for the CDR3 is TGTGCCAGCAGCTTAGTGGGAGTCTACGAGCAATACTTC.

The chain joins TRBV5-6 to TRBJ2-7; 13 bases align to TRBD2. Germline V gene sequence: CDR1 SGHDT, CDR2 YYEEEE. J lost 0 bases, V lost 4 bases, and 4 bases had no gene match. CDR3 length: 16 amino acids. The CDR3 here is CASSGRTSGSSYEQYF. CDR3 nucleotides: TGTGCCAGCAGCGGTCGGACTAGCGGGAGCTCCTACGAGCAGTACTTC.

This clone has just one count. The chain is built from TRBV4-1 and TRBJ1-2; maybe TRBD1 (5 bases). The CDR3 is made up of 15 amino acids. V was trimmed by 0 bases and J by 4 bases, leaving 12 bases between them. From germline, CDR1 is MGHRA and CDR2 YSYEKL. The CDR3, as DNA: TGCGCCAGCAGCCAAGAAGGGGCGGAGATCTATGGCTACACCTTC. This sequence encodes CASSQEGAEIYGYTF.

This chain connects TRBV9 to TRBJ2-6; D is uncertain. Germline CDR1 is SGDLS and CDR2 is YYNGEE. V was cut by 0 bases and J by 4 bases, with 8 bases left in between. The CDR3 runs 15 residues. The CDR3 DNA follows: TGTGCCAGCAGCGTAGAACTTCCCGGGGCCAACGTCCTGACTTTC. It encodes CASSVELPGANVLTF.

The V and J genes are TRBV15 and TRBJ1-2; D might be TRBD1 (5 bases). Trimming shortened V by 1 base and J by 7 bases, and 10 bases separated the two germline ends. The V gene's germline CDR1 is LNHNV and CDR2 YYDKDF (reference sequence). The CDR3 totals 13 residues. CDR3 region: CATSRGGRFGYTF. The CDR3 DNA reads as TGTGCCACCAGCAGAGGGGGCCGTTTTGGCTACACCTTC.

V usage is TRBV27 and J usage is TRBJ2-5, with a tentative D call TRBD1 (6 bases). Germline V gene data show CDR1 as MNHEY and CDR2 as SMNVEV (reference sequence). The V gene lost 5 bases and the J gene lost 5 bases, with 12 bases spanning the gap. The CDR3 totals 13 residues. CDR3 DNA: TGTGCCAGCAGTCCTACAGGGCGGGAGACCCAGTACTTC. The encoded protein is CASSPTGRETQYF.

The chain is built from TRBV9 and TRBJ2-2; D gene ambiguous. V was trimmed by 2 bases and J by 4 bases, leaving 12 bases between them. The CDR3 loop spans 15 amino acids. Germline CDR1 SGDLS, CDR2 YYNGEE. CDR3 in amino acids: CASSVQPGVTGELFF. DNA for the CDR3: TGTGCCAGCAGCGTTCAGCCAGGCGTCACCGGGGAGCTGTTTTTT.

This clone turned up a few times. V is TRBV5-1 and J is TRBJ2-5, with a tentative D call TRBD1 (6 bases). The last part of the DNA fits TRBJ2-7 better; the J call may be wrong. The CDR3 runs 18 residues. CDR1 is SGHRS, CDR2 YFSETQ, per germline. CDR3 bases: TGCGCCAGCAGCTCGCAGAGACCCGGGACACCTCACCCCTACGAGCAGTACTTC. Its translation: CASSSQRPGTPHPYEQYF.